This TCR beta chain is from a study of shared clonotypes between healthy human individuals. Across the whole study: The plates for each donor numbered three CD4 naive, three CD4 memory, two CD8 naive and one CD8 memory. Study-level results: A handful of donors showed sharing of roughly 5% of naive CD4 clonotypes.

Data came from immunoSEQ multiplex PCR; TCRdb stores just in-frame clones and leaves some out. The sample includes 2.3 million or so clones, about 92% of them seen just once. Germline V gene data show CDR1 as SGHVS and CDR2 as FQNEAQ. J gave up 5 bases and V 1 base, and 8 bases lay outside the gene matches. This CDR3 is built from 16 residues. In the case of this clone: The antigen is unknown.

This TCR was sampled from a man aged 18 to 29 in good health. Some clones in this sample may be carry-over from other donors' samples. This chain links TRBV7-8 with TRBJ2-5; 9 bases fit TRBD1. The sample consisted of naive CD4+ T cells from PBMCs. Sample subset: CD45RA+ positively selected. The CDR3 bases are TGTGCCAGCAGCTTAGGTGCAGGGACAGGGTTGGAGACCCAGTACTTC. It translates to CASSLGAGTGLETQYF. The full variable domain, in which reference TRBV7-8 and TRBJ2-5 provide the parts outside the CDR3, is GAGVSQSPRYKVAKRGQDVALRCDPISGHVSLFWYQQALGQGPEFLTYFQNEAQLDKSGLPSDRFFAERPEGSVSTLKIQRTQQEDSAVYLCASSLGAGTGLETQYFGPGTRLLVL.